The 20 T cell receptor beta chains in this list originate from one sample, sequenced in a study of ipilimumab plus nivolumab after autologous stem cell transplantation. Using immunoSEQ multiplex PCR, the repertoire was profiled, and TCRdb retains in-frame clones only, with some absent. The sample includes several thousand clones, 80% to 90% of them seen just once. Specimen: PBMCs, collected in a trial of ipilimumab plus nivolumab as post-transplant consolidation. The receptor source for this set is a female donor with multiple myeloma.

In DNA, the CDR3 is TGTGCCACCAGCAGAGACAACGTGACGCCCCAGCATTTT. Protein product: CATSRDNVTPQHF. This rearrangement joins TRBV15 to TRBJ1-5; D call uncertain. Trimming took off 0 bases at V and 9 bases at J, with 9 bases between the two ends. The CDR3 has 13 residues. CDR1 and CDR2 from the germline V gene are LNHNV and YYDKDF (reference sequence).

The V call is TRBV7-2, the J call TRBJ2-7; D perhaps matches TRBD1 (6 bases). The CDR3 extends over 14 amino acids. With 0 bases removed from V and 6 bases from J, the gap between germline ends came to 12 bases. Germline loops: CDR1 SGHTA, CDR2 FQGNSA. The CDR3, as DNA: TGTGCCAGCAGCTTAGCCAGGGGAAACTCCGAGCAGTACTTC. Its protein is CASSLARGNSEQYF.

V and J are TRBV4-1 and TRBJ2-1, with a possible D match to TRBD2 (7 bases). Germline V gene data show CDR1 as MGHRA and CDR2 as YSYEKL. CDR3 length equals 15 residues. Trimming cost V 1 base and J 8 bases, with 15 bases left between them. CDR3 sequence (DNA): TGCGCCAGCAGCCAAGTTACAGGGACTACCCATGAGCAGTTCTTC. It yields the protein CASSQVTGTTHEQFF.

V is TRBV10-3 and J is TRBJ1-2; no definite D call. The CDR3 is 12 residues long. V was shortened by 8 bases and J by 4 bases, with 11 bases between the two germline ends. Germline CDR1 and CDR2: ENHRY and SYGVKD. CDR3: CAISEGSYGYTF. The CDR3 DNA is TGTGCCATCTCCGAAGGATCCTATGGCTACACCTTC.

The rearrangement links TRBV19 to TRBJ2-2; maybe TRBD1 (6 bases). V lost 4 bases and J lost 2, with 8 bases in between. The CDR3 extends over 14 amino acids. Germline loops: CDR1 LNHDA, CDR2 SQIVND (reference sequence). The DNA of the CDR3 is TGTGCCAGTAGTACGGGACACAACACCGGGGAGCTGTTTTTT. Translating it yields CASSTGHNTGELFF.

The V call is TRBV11-2, the J call TRBJ1-2; D uncertain. In germline, CDR1 is SGHAT, CDR2 FQNNGV. The CDR3 loop spans 13 amino acids. V dropped 5 bases and J dropped 10 bases, with 17 bases sitting between them. The CDR3 spells CASSPSRDRDYTF. The CDR3 region has the DNA TGTGCCAGCAGCCCATCCCGGGATCGTGACTACACCTTC.

The V gene is TRBV6-6, the J gene TRBJ1-1; D is uncertain. The ends were cut back, 2 bases at V and 1 base at J, with 5 bases in the middle. Germline V CDR1 and CDR2: MNHNY, SVGAGI (reference sequence). The CDR3 loop spans 13 amino acids. CDR3 region: CASSYDGNTEAFF. The DNA for the CDR3 is TGTGCCAGCAGTTACGACGGGAACACTGAAGCTTTCTTT.

This clone occurred a few times. The same CDR3 is also encoded by other DNA sequences in this sample. The V and J genes are TRBV28 and TRBJ2-1; D gene ambiguous. This CDR3 comprises 12 residues. Trimming removed 3 bases at V and 4 bases at J, with 4 bases between. Germline-derived CDR1 and CDR2 are MDHEN and SYDVKM. DNA for the CDR3: TGTGCCAGCAGTTTTGAATACAATGAGCAGTTCTTC. Encoded protein: CASSFEYNEQFF.

The chain couples TRBV28 to TRBJ1-2; TRBD1 aligns across 11 bases. Germline lookup yields CDR1 MDHEN and CDR2 SYDVKM. The CDR3 spans 15 residues. V was clipped by 0 bases and J by 8 bases; unmatched bases: 5. CDR3 in DNA: TGTGCCAGCAGTTTATGGGGGGACAGGGGGGCCGGCTACACCTTC. It codes for CASSLWGDRGAGYTF.

V gene TRBV5-1 combines with J gene TRBJ1-5; unclear D gene. There are 13 residues in the CDR3. V was clipped by 0 bases and J by 4 bases, with 5 bases between them. The germline V gene encodes CDR1 SGHRS and CDR2 YFSETQ. Here the CDR3 reads CASSLEPNQPQHF. In DNA form, the CDR3 reads TGCGCCAGCAGCTTGGAGCCGAATCAGCCCCAGCATTTT.

The chain joins TRBV7-9 to TRBJ1-4; D is unresolved. V dropped 0 bases and J dropped 8 bases, with 4 bases sitting between them. CDR1 is SEHNR, CDR2 FQNEAQ, per germline (reference sequence). This CDR3 spans 12 amino acids. The CDR3 spells CASSLASEKLFF. The CDR3 nucleotides read TGTGCCAGCAGCTTAGCAAGCGAAAAACTGTTTTTT.

The chain carries TRBV5-1 and TRBJ1-1; D gene ambiguous. Looked up from germline, CDR1 is SGHRS and CDR2 is YFSETQ. The CDR3 is 14 amino acids. Trimming pared 0 bases from V and 4 bases from J, leaving 10 bases between. Here the CDR3 DNA reads TGCGCCAGCAGCTTGGTAGGGAGCGGCACTGAAGCTTTCTTT. Translation: CASSLVGSGTEAFF.

The chain is built from TRBV11-2 and TRBJ1-1, with TRBD1 matching 7 bases. Germline V gene data show CDR1 as SGHAT and CDR2 as FQNNGV. The J segment lost 6 bases and the V segment lost 4 bases, leaving 11 bases of the junction unmatched. The CDR3 is 15 amino acids. This CDR3 reads CASSSFYRGRAEAFF. CDR3 in DNA: TGTGCCAGCAGCTCGTTTTACAGGGGAAGAGCTGAAGCTTTCTTT.

This sequence joins TRBV12-1 and TRBJ2-3; no check of the table's D call, TRBD2, against the DNA was made. TRBV12-1 corresponds to a pseudogene. The CDR3 has 17 amino acids. The CDR3 sequence: CASSWDFLGGSSDTQYF. The CDR3 region has the DNA TGTGCCAGCAGCTGGGACTTTCTGGGCGGGAGTTCAGATACGCAGTATTTT.

This clone was found once. The V gene is TRBV4-1, the J gene TRBJ2-1, with TRBD1 identical over 9 bases. CDR3 length: 16 amino acids. The V and J ends lost 2 bases and 7 bases, in that order; junction bases with no gene match: 9. CDR1 and CDR2 (germline): MGHRA, YSYEKL. As DNA, the CDR3 is TGCGCCAGCAGCCAACGGGACAGGGTGTTTGGGAATGAGCAGTTCTTC. Translation: CASSQRDRVFGNEQFF.

J is TRBJ2-5 and V is TRBV10-1; 12 bases match TRBD2. Germline trimming cut 0 bases from V and 11 bases from J; bases unmatched to any gene: 7. Germline CDR1 and CDR2: WNHNN and SYGVQD (reference sequence). The CDR3 has 15 residues. The CDR3 reads CASSESGLAGREQYF. The CDR3 DNA reads TGCGCCAGCAGTGAGTCTGGACTAGCGGGAAGGGAGCAGTACTTC.

The CDR3 region is CASSVRQGWNEQFF. CDR3 coding DNA: TGTGCCAGCAGCGTAAGACAGGGATGGAATGAGCAGTTCTTC. The V and J genes are TRBV5-8 and TRBJ2-1, with 7 bases matching TRBD1. The CDR3 contains 14 residues. Germline lookup yields CDR1 SGHTS and CDR2 YDEGEE. The ends lost 4 bases at V and 7 bases at J; junction bases unmatched: 8.

The J gene is TRBJ1-5, the V gene TRBV11-2; D not certain. The length of the CDR3 is 13 residues. Germline V lookup: CDR1 SGHAT, CDR2 FQNNGV. Trimming stripped 0 bases from V and 6 bases from J, with 6 bases between. The CDR3 DNA follows: TGTGCCAGCAGCTTAGATCGTAGTCAGCCCCAGCATTTT. Translating gives CASSLDRSQPQHF.

The chain combines TRBV28 with TRBJ2-2; 7 nucleotides align to TRBD2. The V gene's germline CDR1 is MDHEN and CDR2 SYDVKM. The CDR3 is 15 residues long. V trimming: 6 bases; J trimming: 1 base; junction bases outside the gene matches: 5. The CDR3 region has the DNA TGTGCCAGCAGGCGCCCTAGCGGGAACACCGGGGAGCTGTTTTTT. It encodes CASRRPSGNTGELFF.

The V and J genes are TRBV13 and TRBJ2-7, with 9 positions matching TRBD1. Trimming removed 8 bases from V and 2 bases from J; junction bases left unmatched: 7. CDR1 PRHDT and CDR2 FYEKMQ come from the germline V gene (reference sequence). The CDR3 sequence is 14 residues long. The CDR3 here is CASARTGEAYEQYF. Written as DNA, the CDR3 is TGTGCCAGCGCACGGACAGGGGAGGCCTACGAGCAGTACTTC.